The source of this T cell receptor beta chain is a study of blood T cells in healthy people across ages. CDR1 is MNHEY, CDR2 SMNVEV, per germline (reference sequence). CDR3 length equals 15 residues. Losses at the gene ends were 4 bases for V and 1 base for J; bases not matched to a gene: 3. A second roughly 7 to 12 cycle PCR used barcoded and J-beta primers. A template-switch adaptor that had 12 random nucleotides put a tag on each cDNA molecule. TCRdb independently ran MiXCR on the 5' RACE reads; one entry per CDR3 protein. Counted here are fewer than 800,000 distinct CDR3 sequences, 21% occurring once; the ten biggest clones make up 3.6%. This clonotype occurred many times. Its target is not known. Study results and limitations: No one knew whether donors had CMV, which possibly confounded expanded clonotype changes. Measured against age, TCR beta diversity per million T cells decreased in a roughly linear manner. Higher diversity, along with more naive CD4+ cells, distinguished long-lived donors from aged donors.

The chain is built from TRBV27 and TRBJ2-5, with 10 nucleotides matching TRBD2. Sequencing used blood. The clonotype was recovered from a man aged 65 to 79 in good health. CDR3 residues: CASSSGLASQETQYF. CDR3 nucleotides: TGTGCCAGCAGTTCGGGACTAGCGAGCCAAGAGACCCAGTACTTC.